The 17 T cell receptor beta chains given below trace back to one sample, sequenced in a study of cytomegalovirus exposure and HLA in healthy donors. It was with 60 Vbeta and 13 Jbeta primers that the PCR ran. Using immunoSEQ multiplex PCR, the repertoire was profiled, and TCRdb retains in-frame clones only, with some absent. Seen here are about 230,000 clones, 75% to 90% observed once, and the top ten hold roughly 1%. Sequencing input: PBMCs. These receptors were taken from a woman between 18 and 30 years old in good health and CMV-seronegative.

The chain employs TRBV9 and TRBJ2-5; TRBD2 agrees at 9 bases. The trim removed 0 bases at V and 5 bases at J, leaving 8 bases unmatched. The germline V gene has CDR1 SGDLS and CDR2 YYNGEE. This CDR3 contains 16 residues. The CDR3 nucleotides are TGTGCCAGCAGCGTAGCAGGCGGGAGGGTTATGGAGACCCAGTACTTC. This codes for CASSVAGGRVMETQYF.

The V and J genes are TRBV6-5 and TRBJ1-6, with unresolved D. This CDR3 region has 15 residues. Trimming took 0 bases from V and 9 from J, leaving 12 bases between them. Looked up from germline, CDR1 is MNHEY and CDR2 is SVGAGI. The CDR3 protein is CASSYSAGIFSPLHF. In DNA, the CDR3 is TGTGCCAGCAGTTACTCGGCAGGAATCTTTTCACCCCTCCACTTT.

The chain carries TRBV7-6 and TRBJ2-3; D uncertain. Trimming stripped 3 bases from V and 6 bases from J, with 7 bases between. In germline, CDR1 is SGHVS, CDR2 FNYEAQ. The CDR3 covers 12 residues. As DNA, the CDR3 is TGTGCCAGCAGCTTTGCGTCCGATACGCAGTATTTT. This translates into CASSFASDTQYF. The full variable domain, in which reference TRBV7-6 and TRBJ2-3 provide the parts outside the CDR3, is GAGVSQSPRYKVTKRGQDVALRCDPISGHVSLYWYRQALGQGPEFLTYFNYEAQQDKSGLPNDRFSAERPEGSISTLTIQRTEQRDSAMYRCASSFASDTQYFGPGTRLTVL.

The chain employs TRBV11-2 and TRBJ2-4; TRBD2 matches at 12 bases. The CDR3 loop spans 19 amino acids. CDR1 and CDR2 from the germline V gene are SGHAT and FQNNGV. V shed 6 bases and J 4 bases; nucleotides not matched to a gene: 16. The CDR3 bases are TGTGCCAGCAGGTTCATTGGGGCTAGCGGGAGGGAGAAGAAAAACATTCAGTACTTC. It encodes CASRFIGASGREKKNIQYF.

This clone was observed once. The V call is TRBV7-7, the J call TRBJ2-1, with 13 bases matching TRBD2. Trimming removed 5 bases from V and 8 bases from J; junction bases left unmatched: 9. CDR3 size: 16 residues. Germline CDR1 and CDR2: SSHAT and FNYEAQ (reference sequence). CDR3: CASSPRTSGSVDEQFF. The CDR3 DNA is TGTGCCAGCAGCCCAAGGACTAGCGGGAGTGTCGATGAGCAGTTCTTC.

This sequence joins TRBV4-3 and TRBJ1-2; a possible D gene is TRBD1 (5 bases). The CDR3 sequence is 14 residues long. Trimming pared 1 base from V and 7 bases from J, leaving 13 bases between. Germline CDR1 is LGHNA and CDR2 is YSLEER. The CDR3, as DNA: TGCGCCAGCAGCCAAGGGGCAGGGCTTAGTGGCTACACCTTC. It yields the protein CASSQGAGLSGYTF.

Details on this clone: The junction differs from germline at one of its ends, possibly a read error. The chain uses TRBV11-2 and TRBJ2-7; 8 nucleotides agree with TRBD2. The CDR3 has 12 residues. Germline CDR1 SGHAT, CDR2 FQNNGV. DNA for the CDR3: TGTGCCAGCAGCTTAAATCCCGGGAGGGCCTGGTTC. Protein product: CASSLNPGRAWF.

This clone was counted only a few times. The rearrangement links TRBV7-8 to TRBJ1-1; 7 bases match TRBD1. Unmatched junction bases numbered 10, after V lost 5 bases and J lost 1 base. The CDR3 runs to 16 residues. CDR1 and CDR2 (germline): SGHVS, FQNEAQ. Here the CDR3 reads CASSPATGVRNTEAFF. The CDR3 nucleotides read TGTGCCAGCAGCCCTGCAACAGGGGTGAGGAACACTGAAGCTTTCTTT.

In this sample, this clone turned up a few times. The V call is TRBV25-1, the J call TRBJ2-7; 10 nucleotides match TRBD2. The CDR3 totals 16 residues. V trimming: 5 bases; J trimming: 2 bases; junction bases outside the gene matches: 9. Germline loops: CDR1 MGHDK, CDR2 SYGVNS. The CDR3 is CASSQKTSGEPYEQYF. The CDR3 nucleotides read TGTGCCAGCAGTCAAAAAACTAGCGGGGAACCCTACGAGCAGTACTTC.

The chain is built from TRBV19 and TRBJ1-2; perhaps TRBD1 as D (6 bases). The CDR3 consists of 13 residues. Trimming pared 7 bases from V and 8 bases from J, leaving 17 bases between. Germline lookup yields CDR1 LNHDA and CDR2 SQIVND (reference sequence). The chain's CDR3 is CASTPLIGGGYTF. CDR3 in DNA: TGTGCCAGTACCCCCCTCATTGGGGGCGGCTACACCTTC. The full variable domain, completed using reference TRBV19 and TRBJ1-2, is DGGITQSPKYLFRKEGQNVTLSCEQNLNHDAMYWYRQDPGQGLRLIYYSQIVNDFQKGDIAEGYSVSREKKESFPLTVTSAQKNPTAFYLCASTPLIGGGYTFGSGTRLTVV.

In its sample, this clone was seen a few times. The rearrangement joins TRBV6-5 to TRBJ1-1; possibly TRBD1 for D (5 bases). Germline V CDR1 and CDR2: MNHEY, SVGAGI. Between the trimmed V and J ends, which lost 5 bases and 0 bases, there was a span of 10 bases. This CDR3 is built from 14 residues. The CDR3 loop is CASSPTALNTEAFF. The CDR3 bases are TGTGCCAGCAGTCCGACAGCCTTGAACACTGAAGCTTTCTTT.

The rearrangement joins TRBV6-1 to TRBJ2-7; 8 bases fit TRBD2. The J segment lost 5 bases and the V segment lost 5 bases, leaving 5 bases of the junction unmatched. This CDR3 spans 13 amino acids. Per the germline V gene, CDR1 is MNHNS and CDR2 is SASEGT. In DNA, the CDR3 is TGTGCCAGCAGTAGGCGGGAGGCCAACGAGCAGTACTTC. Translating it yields CASSRREANEQYF.

DNA of the CDR3: TGTGCCAGTAGTATATCAGCGGCAGGGACTGCCAACTATGGCTACACCTTC. This gives the protein CASSISAAGTANYGYTF. The chain recombines TRBV19 with TRBJ1-2, with a tentative D call TRBD1 (5 bases). In germline, CDR1 is LNHDA, CDR2 SQIVND (reference sequence). This CDR3 comprises 17 residues. Trimming removed 2 bases at V and 2 bases at J, with 18 bases between.

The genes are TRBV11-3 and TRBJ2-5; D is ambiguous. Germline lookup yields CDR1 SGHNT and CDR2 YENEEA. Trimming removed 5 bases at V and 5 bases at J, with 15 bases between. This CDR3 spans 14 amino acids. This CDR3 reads CASSRGTLTETQYF. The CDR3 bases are TGTGCCAGCAGCCGAGGAACATTAACGGAGACCCAGTACTTC.

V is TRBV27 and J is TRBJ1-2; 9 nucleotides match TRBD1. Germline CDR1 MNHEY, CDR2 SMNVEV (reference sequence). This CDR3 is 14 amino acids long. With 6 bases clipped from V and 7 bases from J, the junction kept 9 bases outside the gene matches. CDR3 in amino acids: CASRTGTGFGGYTF. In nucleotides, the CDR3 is TGTGCCAGCAGGACCGGGACAGGGTTTGGTGGCTACACCTTC.

This chain's CDR3 is CASRGTSGGHEQYF. The DNA for the CDR3 is TGCGCCAGCAGAGGGACTAGCGGGGGCCACGAGCAGTACTTC. V usage is TRBV10-2 and J usage is TRBJ2-5; 14 nucleotides agree with TRBD2. The DNA end is a closer match to TRBJ2-7, so the J assignment may be wrong. The CDR3 is 14 residues long. Looked up from germline, CDR1 is WSHSY and CDR2 is SAAADI.

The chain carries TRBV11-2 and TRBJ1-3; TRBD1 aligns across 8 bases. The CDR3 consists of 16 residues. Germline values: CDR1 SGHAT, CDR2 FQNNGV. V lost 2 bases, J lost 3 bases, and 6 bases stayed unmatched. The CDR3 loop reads CASSLTQGVVGNTIYF. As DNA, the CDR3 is TGTGCCAGCAGCTTAACACAGGGGGTGGTTGGAAACACCATATATTTT.